Following are 17 T cell receptor beta chains from one sample sequenced in a study of shared T cell receptors in the human thymus. Repertoires were generated with immunoSEQ multiplex PCR, while TCRdb's copy carries only in-frame clones and drops some. The sample has roughly 710,000 clones; approximately 85% are singletons. These data are also associated with another study on human thymus T cells.

Sequences were obtained from thymocytes. Source of these receptors: a girl in the first two years of life with a congenital heart defect.

This chain joins TRBV5-1 and TRBJ1-2; unclear D gene. Germline CDR1 and CDR2: SGHRS and YFSETQ. The V and J ends lost 4 bases and 5 bases respectively, with 15 bases between them. The CDR3 has 14 amino acids. The CDR3 protein is CASSPATIRYGYTF. CDR3 nucleotides: TGCGCCAGCAGCCCCGCGACCATCAGGTATGGCTACACCTTC.

The chain recombines TRBV18 with TRBJ2-6; 11 bases map to TRBD1. The CDR3 totals 17 residues. The germline CDR1 and CDR2 sequences are KGHSH and LQKENI. The J segment lost 2 bases and the V segment lost 3 bases, leaving 3 bases of the junction unmatched. The CDR3, as DNA: TGTGCCAGCTCACCGGACAGGGGGCGGACTGGGGCCAACGTCCTGACTTTC. Protein sequence: CASSPDRGRTGANVLTF.

This clone has more than one count but fewer than ten. The rearrangement joins TRBV5-1 to TRBJ2-7; 9 nucleotides match TRBD1. V trimming: 4 bases; J trimming: 7 bases; junction bases outside the gene matches: 12. The length of the CDR3 is 15 residues. CDR1 is SGHRS, CDR2 YFSETQ, per germline. Here the CDR3 reads CASSHRGRAGGEQYF. As DNA, the CDR3 is TGCGCCAGCAGCCACAGGGGGCGCGCCGGGGGGGAGCAGTACTTC. The complete variable domain, with remaining parts taken from reference TRBV5-1 and TRBJ2-7, reads KAGVTQTPRYLIKTRGQQVTLSCSPISGHRSVSWYQQTPGQGLQFLFEYFSETQRNKGNFPGRFSGRQFSNSRSEMNVSTLELGDSALYLCASSHRGRAGGEQYFGPGTRLTVT.

The J gene is TRBJ1-2, the V gene TRBV4-1; 7 nucleotides agree with TRBD1. With V trimmed by 1 base and J by 4 bases, 6 bases remained unmatched. The CDR3 is 15 amino acids. Germline CDR1 and CDR2: MGHRA and YSYEKL. This chain's CDR3 is CASSQVRDSTYGYTF. The CDR3 DNA reads TGCGCCAGCAGCCAAGTTCGGGACAGCACCTATGGCTACACCTTC.

The chain combines TRBV9 with TRBJ2-3, with 10 bases that match TRBD2. The V and J ends lost 4 bases and 4 bases, in that order; junction bases with no gene match: 9. CDR1 SGDLS and CDR2 YYNGEE come from the germline V gene. The CDR3 is 16 residues long. The DNA for the CDR3 is TGTGCCAGCAGCTCCACGGGACTAGCGCGATCAGATACGCAGTATTTT. This gives the protein CASSSTGLARSDTQYF.

This chain connects TRBV7-9 to TRBJ2-2; no clear D. The CDR3 has 18 residues. Per the germline V gene, CDR1 is SEHNR and CDR2 is FQNEAQ (reference sequence). Trimming removed 3 bases from V and 2 bases from J, with 19 bases in between. This chain's CDR3 is CASSFLYQARPNTGELFF. DNA for the CDR3: TGTGCCAGCAGCTTCCTATACCAGGCTCGACCTAACACCGGGGAGCTGTTTTTT.

This clone was recorded a few times. This chain joins TRBV4-3 and TRBJ1-1; TRBD1 agrees at 7 bases. The CDR3 consists of 18 residues. With 0 bases clipped from V and 7 bases from J, the junction kept 17 bases outside the gene matches. The V gene's germline CDR1 is LGHNA and CDR2 YSLEER. The CDR3: CASSQDEGRGAYTGEAFF. CDR3 coding DNA: TGCGCCAGCAGCCAAGATGAGGGCAGGGGGGCATACACTGGTGAAGCTTTCTTT.

The chain couples TRBV13 to TRBJ1-1, with a tentative D call TRBD1 (5 bases). Germline-derived CDR1 and CDR2 are PRHDT and FYEKMQ (reference sequence). Trimming left V 7 bases short and J 3 bases short, with 24 bases between. The CDR3 runs 17 residues. This CDR3 is CASTFLRQLLPHTEAFF. The DNA for the CDR3 is TGTGCCAGCACCTTCCTTCGACAGCTATTACCTCACACTGAAGCTTTCTTT.

The gene calls are TRBV19 and TRBJ2-7, with 9 nucleotides matching TRBD1. The CDR3 consists of 16 residues. With 6 bases clipped from V and 3 bases from J, the junction kept 12 bases outside the gene matches. The germline V gene has CDR1 LNHDA and CDR2 SQIVND (reference sequence). CDR3 in amino acids: CASSPEWGTGHYEQYF. In DNA form, the CDR3 reads TGTGCCAGTAGCCCTGAATGGGGGACAGGGCACTACGAGCAGTACTTC. The variable domain in full, with the rest retrieved from reference TRBV19 and TRBJ2-7, is DGGITQSPKYLFRKEGQNVTLSCEQNLNHDAMYWYRQDPGQGLRLIYYSQIVNDFQKGDIAEGYSVSREKKESFPLTVTSAQKNPTAFYLCASSPEWGTGHYEQYFGPGTRLTVT.

The chain is built from TRBV27 and TRBJ2-1; D possibly corresponds to TRBD1 (5 bases). In germline, CDR1 is MNHEY, CDR2 SMNVEV (reference sequence). The length of the CDR3 is 15 residues. Trimming stripped 3 bases from V and 0 bases from J, with 9 bases between. The CDR3 coding sequence is TGTGCCAGCAGTTTTGACAGTTGCTCCTACAATGAGCAGTTCTTC. It encodes CASSFDSCSYNEQFF.

The chain is built from TRBV19 and TRBJ1-2, with D unclear. Germline loops: CDR1 LNHDA, CDR2 SQIVND (reference sequence). This CDR3 comprises 13 residues. The ends were cut back, 3 bases at V and 3 bases at J, with 8 bases in the middle. CDR3 bases: TGTGCCAGTAGTATTCGGCGGTACTATGGCTACACCTTC. Amino acid sequence: CASSIRRYYGYTF.

This clone came up once. V gene TRBV9 combines with J gene TRBJ2-3; tentative D call: TRBD2 (5 bases). Trimming took off 3 bases at V and 8 bases at J, with 16 bases between the two ends. Germline V lookup: CDR1 SGDLS, CDR2 YYNGEE. The CDR3 loop spans 14 amino acids. CDR3 region: CASSAHRDIGTQYF. The CDR3 nucleotides read TGTGCCAGCAGCGCTCACCGGGATATTGGTACGCAGTATTTT.

The CDR3 loop reads CASSPLGPAGPEETQYF. CDR3 bases: TGTGCCAGCAGTCCCCTGGGCCCAGCGGGGCCGGAAGAGACCCAGTACTTC. The rearrangement uses TRBV2 and TRBJ2-5; 7 nucleotides match TRBD2. Germline V lookup: CDR1 SNHLY, CDR2 FYNNEI. V shed 5 bases and J 3 bases; nucleotides not matched to a gene: 15. This CDR3 spans 17 amino acids.

This clone was observed a single time. The chain couples TRBV5-5 to TRBJ2-7; D ambiguous. The CDR3 loop spans 15 amino acids. Germline CDR1 SGHKS, CDR2 YYEKEE (reference sequence). The V gene lost 0 bases and the J gene lost 3 bases, with 13 bases spanning the gap. The CDR3 DNA reads TGTGCCAGCAGCTTGGCCGAGGAGCCCGTCTACGAGCAGTACTTC. This translates into CASSLAEEPVYEQYF.

The rearrangement uses TRBV27 and TRBJ2-1; TRBD2 matches 13 bases. The length of the CDR3 is 16 residues. V shed 5 bases and J 6 bases; nucleotides not matched to a gene: 7. The V gene's germline CDR1 is MNHEY and CDR2 SMNVEV (reference sequence). The CDR3 sequence: CASSALAGGPGNEQFF. The CDR3 nucleotides read TGTGCCAGCAGTGCACTAGCGGGGGGGCCGGGCAATGAGCAGTTCTTC.

The chain recombines TRBV4-1 with TRBJ1-2; the match to TRBD1 covers 9 bases. Germline assignment: CDR1 MGHRA and CDR2 YSYEKL. This CDR3 has 19 residues. With 0 bases clipped from V and 3 bases from J, the junction kept 14 bases outside the gene matches. The CDR3 nucleotides are TGCGCCAGCAGCCAAGATCACCCGCAGGGGACAGGGCTACACTATGGCTACACCTTC. It is translated as CASSQDHPQGTGLHYGYTF.

This chain uses TRBV2 with TRBJ2-4, with 7 bases matching TRBD1. Germline CDR1 reads SNHLY; CDR2 reads FYNNEI. V was clipped by 3 bases and J by 0 bases; unmatched bases: 8. The CDR3 loop spans 17 amino acids. CDR3 sequence reads: CASSEGDSYLAKNIQYF. CDR3 nucleotide sequence: TGTGCCAGCAGTGAGGGGGACAGCTATCTAGCCAAAAACATTCAGTACTTC. Based on the CDR3 plus reference TRBV2 and TRBJ2-4, the full variable domain is EPEVTQTPSHQVTQMGQEVILRCVPISNHLYFYWYRQILGQKVEFLVSFYNNEISEKSEIFDDQFSVERPDGSNFTLKIRSTKLEDSAMYFCASSEGDSYLAKNIQYFGAGTRLSVL.